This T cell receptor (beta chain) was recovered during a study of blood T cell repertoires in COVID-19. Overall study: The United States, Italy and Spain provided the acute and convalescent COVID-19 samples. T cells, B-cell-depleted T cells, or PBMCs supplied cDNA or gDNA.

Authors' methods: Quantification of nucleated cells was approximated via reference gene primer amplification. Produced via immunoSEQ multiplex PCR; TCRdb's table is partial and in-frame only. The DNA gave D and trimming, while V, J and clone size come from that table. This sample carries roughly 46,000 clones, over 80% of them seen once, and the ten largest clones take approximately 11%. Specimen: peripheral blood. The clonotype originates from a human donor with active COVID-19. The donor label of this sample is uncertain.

The CDR3 region is CASSQGGRGKDNGYTF. The DNA of the CDR3 is TGCGCCAGCAGCCAAGGGGGCAGGGGAAAGGATAATGGCTACACCTTC. V usage is TRBV4-1 and J usage is TRBJ1-2, with D perhaps TRBD1 (6 bases). Germline V gene sequence: CDR1 MGHRA, CDR2 YSYEKL. There are 16 residues in the CDR3. V lost 1 base, J lost 6 bases, and 18 bases lay in between.